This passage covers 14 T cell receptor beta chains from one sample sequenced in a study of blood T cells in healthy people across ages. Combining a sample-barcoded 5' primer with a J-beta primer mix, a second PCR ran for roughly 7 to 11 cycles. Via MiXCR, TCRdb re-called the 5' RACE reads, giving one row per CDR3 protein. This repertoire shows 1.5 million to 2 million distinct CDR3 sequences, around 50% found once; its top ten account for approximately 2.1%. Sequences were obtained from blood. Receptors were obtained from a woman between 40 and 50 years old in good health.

The CDR3 reads CASSWLGTSGVNEQFF. CDR3 nucleotide sequence: TGTGCCAGCAGCTGGCTCGGGACTAGCGGGGTCAATGAGCAGTTCTTC. This rearrangement joins TRBV11-2 to TRBJ2-1; TRBD2 agrees at 13 bases. Germline V CDR1 and CDR2: SGHAT, FQNNGV. After removal of 4 bases from V and 6 bases from J, the junction contained 6 bases not matched to a gene. This CDR3 region has 16 residues.

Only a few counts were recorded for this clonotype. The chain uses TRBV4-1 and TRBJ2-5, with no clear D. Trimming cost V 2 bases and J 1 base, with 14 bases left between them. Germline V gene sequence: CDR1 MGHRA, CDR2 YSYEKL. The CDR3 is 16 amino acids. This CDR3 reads CASSQNAAWIQETQYF. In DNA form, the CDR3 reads TGCGCCAGCAGCCAAAACGCCGCTTGGATCCAAGAGACCCAGTACTTC.

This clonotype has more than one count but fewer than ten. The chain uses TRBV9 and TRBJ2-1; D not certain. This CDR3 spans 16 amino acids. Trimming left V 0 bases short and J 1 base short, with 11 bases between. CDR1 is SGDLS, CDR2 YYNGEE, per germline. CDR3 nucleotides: TGTGCCAGCAGCGTAGATTCCGGTCGGTCCTACAATGAGCAGTTCTTC. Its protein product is CASSVDSGRSYNEQFF.

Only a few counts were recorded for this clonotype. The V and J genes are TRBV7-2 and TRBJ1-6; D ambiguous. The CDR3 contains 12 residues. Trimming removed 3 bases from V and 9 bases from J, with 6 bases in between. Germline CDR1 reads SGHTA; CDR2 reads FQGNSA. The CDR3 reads CASSLRSSPLHF. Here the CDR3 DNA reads TGTGCCAGCAGCTTGAGGAGTTCACCCCTCCACTTT.

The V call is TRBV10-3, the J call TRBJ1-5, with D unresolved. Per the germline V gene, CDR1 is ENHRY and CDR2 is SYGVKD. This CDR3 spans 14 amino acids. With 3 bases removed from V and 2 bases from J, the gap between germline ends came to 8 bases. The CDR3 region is CAISDQEGNQPQHF. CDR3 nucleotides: TGTGCCATCAGTGACCAGGAGGGCAATCAGCCCCAGCATTTT.

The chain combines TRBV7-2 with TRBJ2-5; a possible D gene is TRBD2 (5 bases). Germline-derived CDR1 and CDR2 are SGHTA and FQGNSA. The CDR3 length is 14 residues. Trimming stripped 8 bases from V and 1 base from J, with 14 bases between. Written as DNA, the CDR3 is TGTGCCAGCCAGAGGGCGGCCTCCCAAGAGACCCAGTACTTC. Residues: CASQRAASQETQYF.

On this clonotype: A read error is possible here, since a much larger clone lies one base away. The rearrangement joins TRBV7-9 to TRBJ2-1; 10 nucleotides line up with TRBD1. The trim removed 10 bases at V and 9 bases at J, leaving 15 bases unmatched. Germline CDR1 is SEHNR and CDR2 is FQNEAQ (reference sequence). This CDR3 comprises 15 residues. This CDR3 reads CANTRDRGIGSEQFF. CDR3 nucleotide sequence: TGTGCCAACACCCGGGACAGGGGTATAGGGAGTGAGCAGTTCTTC.

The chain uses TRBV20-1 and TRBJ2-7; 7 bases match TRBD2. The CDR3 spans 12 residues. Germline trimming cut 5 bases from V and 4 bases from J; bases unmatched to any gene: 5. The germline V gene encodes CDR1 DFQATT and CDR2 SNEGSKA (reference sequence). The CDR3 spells CSARDYRYEQYF. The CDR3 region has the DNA TGCAGTGCTCGGGACTACCGATACGAGCAGTACTTC.

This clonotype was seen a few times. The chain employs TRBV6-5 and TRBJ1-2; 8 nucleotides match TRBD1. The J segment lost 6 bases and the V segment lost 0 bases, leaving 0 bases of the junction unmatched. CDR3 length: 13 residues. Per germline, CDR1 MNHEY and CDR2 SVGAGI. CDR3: CASSYSTGDGYTF. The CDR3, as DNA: TGTGCCAGCAGTTACTCGACAGGGGATGGCTACACCTTC.

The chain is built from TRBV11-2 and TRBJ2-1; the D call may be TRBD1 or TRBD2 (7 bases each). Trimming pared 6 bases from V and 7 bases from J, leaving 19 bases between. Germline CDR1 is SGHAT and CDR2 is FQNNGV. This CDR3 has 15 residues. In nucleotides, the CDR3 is TGTGCCAGCAGTTCGATGGGCAGGGGGGGAAATGAGCAGTTCTTC. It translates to CASSSMGRGGNEQFF. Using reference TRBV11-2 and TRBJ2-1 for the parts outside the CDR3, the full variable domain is EAGVAQSPRYKIIEKRQSVAFWCNPISGHATLYWYQQILGQGPKLLIQFQNNGVVDDSQLPKDRFSAERLKGVDSTLKIQPAKLEDSAVYLCASSSMGRGGNEQFFGPGTRLTVL.

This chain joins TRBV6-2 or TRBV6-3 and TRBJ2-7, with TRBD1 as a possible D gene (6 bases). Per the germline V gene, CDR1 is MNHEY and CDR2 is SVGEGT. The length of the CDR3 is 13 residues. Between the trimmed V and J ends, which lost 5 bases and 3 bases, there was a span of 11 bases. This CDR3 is CASSMDSYYEQYF. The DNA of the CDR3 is TGTGCCAGCAGTATGGACAGTTACTACGAGCAGTACTTC.

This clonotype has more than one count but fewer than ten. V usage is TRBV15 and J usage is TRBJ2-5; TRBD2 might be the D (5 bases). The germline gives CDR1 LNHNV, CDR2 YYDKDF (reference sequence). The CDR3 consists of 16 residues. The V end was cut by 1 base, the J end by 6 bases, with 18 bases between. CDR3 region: CATSRGFGELRKTQYF. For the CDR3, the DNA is TGTGCCACCAGCAGAGGTTTCGGGGAGCTGCGGAAGACCCAGTACTTC.

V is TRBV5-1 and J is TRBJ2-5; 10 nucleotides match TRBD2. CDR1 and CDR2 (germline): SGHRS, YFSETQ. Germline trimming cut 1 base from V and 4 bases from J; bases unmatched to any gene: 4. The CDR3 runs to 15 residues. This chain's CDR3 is CASSLFQRGGETQYF. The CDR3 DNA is TGCGCCAGCAGCTTGTTTCAGCGGGGGGGAGAGACCCAGTACTTC.

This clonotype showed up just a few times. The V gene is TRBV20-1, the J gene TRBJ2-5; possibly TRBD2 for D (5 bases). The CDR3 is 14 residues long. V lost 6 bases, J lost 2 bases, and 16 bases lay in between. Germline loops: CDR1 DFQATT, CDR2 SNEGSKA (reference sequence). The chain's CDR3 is CSARWSSDQETQYF. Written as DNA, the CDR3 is TGCAGTGCCCGCTGGAGTAGCGATCAAGAGACCCAGTACTTC.